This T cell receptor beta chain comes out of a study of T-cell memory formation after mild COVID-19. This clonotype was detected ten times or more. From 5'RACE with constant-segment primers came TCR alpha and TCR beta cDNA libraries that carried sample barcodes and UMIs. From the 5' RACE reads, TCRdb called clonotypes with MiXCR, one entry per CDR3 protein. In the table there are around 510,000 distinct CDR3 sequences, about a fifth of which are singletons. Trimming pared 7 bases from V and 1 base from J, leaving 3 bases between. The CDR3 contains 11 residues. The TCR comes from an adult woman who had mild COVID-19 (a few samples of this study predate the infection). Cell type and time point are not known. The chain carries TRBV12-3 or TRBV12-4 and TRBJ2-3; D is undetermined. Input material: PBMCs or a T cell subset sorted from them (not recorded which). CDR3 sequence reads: CASTRTDTQYF. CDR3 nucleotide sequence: TGTGCCAGCACCCGCACAGATACGCAGTATTTT.